The T cell receptor (beta chain) described here comes from a study of CD8+CD57+ T cells in acquired aplastic anemia. Study-level background: When averaged, DNA from sorted CD4+ and CD8+ cells came to approximately 3.2 ug. Average CD4+ read depth in healthy donors was about 9.8 million reads.

Trimming cost V 2 bases and J 5 bases; bases outside gene matches: 7. CDR1 and CDR2 (germline): SGHVS, FQNEAQ. This CDR3 spans 15 amino acids. Profiling that covered TCR beta VDJ and CDR3 relied on genomic DNA as its template. From the reads, TCRdb called clonotypes with MiXCR, one entry per CDR3 protein. Of hundreds of thousands of distinct CDR3 sequences detected, 55% to 75% appear once; the ten largest clones hold 3% to 4.5%. Findings and caveats of the study: Patients and controls shared roughly 28 CD8+ CDR3 sequences, which appeared highly expressed in patients and within their immunodominant clones.

Of note for this clonotype: The antigen is not known.

The sample was sorted CD4+, CD8+, or CD8+CD57+ T cells (not recorded which) from PBMCs. This receptor was obtained from a human donor in good health, serving as a control. The chain couples TRBV7-8 to TRBJ1-1, with 8 bases matching TRBD1. CDR3 sequence (DNA): TGTGCCAGCAGCTTATCAGGGGGCGTGCAAACTGAAGCTTTCTTT. It encodes CASSLSGGVQTEAFF. Complete variable domain (other parts from reference TRBV7-8 and TRBJ1-1): GAGVSQSPRYKVAKRGQDVALRCDPISGHVSLFWYQQALGQGPEFLTYFQNEAQLDKSGLPSDRFFAERPEGSVSTLKIQRTQQEDSAVYLCASSLSGGVQTEAFFGQGTRLTVV.